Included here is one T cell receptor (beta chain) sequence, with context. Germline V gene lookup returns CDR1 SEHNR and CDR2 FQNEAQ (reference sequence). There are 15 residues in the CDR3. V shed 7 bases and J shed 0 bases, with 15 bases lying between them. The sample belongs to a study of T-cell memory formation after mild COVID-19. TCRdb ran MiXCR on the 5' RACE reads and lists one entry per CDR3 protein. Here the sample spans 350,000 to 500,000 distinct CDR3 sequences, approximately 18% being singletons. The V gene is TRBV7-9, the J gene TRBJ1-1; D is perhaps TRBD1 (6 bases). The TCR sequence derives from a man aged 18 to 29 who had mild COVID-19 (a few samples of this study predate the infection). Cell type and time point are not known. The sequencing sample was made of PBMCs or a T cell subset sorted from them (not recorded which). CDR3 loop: CASTYIRDMNTEAFF. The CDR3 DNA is TGTGCCAGCACCTATATCAGGGACATGAACACTGAAGCTTTCTTT.